These T cell receptor beta chains were read from a single sample in a study of breast tumors, draining lymph nodes, adjacent tissues. MiXCR, applied by TCRdb to the multiplex PCR reads, yields one record per CDR3 protein. This sample has 130,000 or so distinct CDR3 sequences, with around a third found just once. Sequencing input: axillary lymph node tissue. Source of these receptors: a female donor with breast cancer. Some clones in this sample may be carry-over from other donors' samples. The CDR3 runs from the conserved cysteine through the conserved F or W. The D gene is left open where the match is weak. Rows may omit the clone size; those that give it use once, few, many or a size class.

j_gene,abundance,d_gene,v_gene,CDR3aa,CDR3nt
TRBJ2-3,many,TRBD2,TRBV7-3,CASSPGGVTDTQYF,TGTGCCAGCAGCCCCGGGGGGGTCACAGATACGCAGTATTTT
TRBJ1-2,many,NA,TRBV7-8,CASSPTRGDYGYTF,TGTGCCAGCAGCCCGACGAGGGGGGATTATGGCTACACCTTC
TRBJ1-2,NA,NA,TRBV5-6,CASSLGGGYGYTF,TGTGCCAGCAGCTTGGGAGGGGGCTATGGCTACACCTTC
TRBJ2-5,NA,TRBD2,TRBV20-1,CSAREGEGANQETQYF,TGCAGTGCTAGAGAAGGGGAGGGAGCCAATCAAGAGACCCAGTACTTC
TRBJ2-6,NA,TRBD2,TRBV2,CASSFGGGSGANVLTF,TGTGCCAGCTCCTTCGGGGGGGGCTCTGGGGCCAACGTCCTGACTTTC
TRBJ1-2,many,TRBD1,TRBV2,CASSPDRGVFYGYTF,TGTGCCAGCAGCCCCGACAGGGGGGTTTTCTATGGCTACACCTTC
TRBJ2-7,many,NA,TRBV5-1,CASSLVGTHTTIEQYF,TGCGCCAGCAGCTTGGTTGGGACTCATACTACGATCGAGCAGTACTTC
TRBJ1-5,NA,TRBD1,TRBV18,CASSPGQGAQPQHF,TGTGCCAGCTCACCTGGACAGGGAGCTCAGCCCCAGCATTTT
TRBJ1-4,many,TRBD1,TRBV18,CASSPLDRDELFF,TGTGCCAGCTCACCCCTAGACAGGGACGAACTGTTTTTT
TRBJ1-2,many,TRBD1,TRBV6-1,CASETGSYGYTF,TGTGCCAGCGAGACAGGGTCCTATGGCTACACCTTC
TRBJ1-2,NA,TRBD1,TRBV2,CASSEAESGGGYTF,TGTGCCAGCAGTGAAGCTGAGTCAGGGGGTGGCTACACCTTC
TRBJ2-1,many,TRBD2,TRBV20-1,CSARNGGNEQFF,TGCAGTGCTAGGAACGGGGGGAATGAGCAGTTCTTC
TRBJ2-1,few,TRBD1,TRBV5-6,CASSPDRGEVYNEQFF,TGTGCCAGCAGCCCGGACAGGGGAGAGGTTTACAATGAGCAGTTCTTC
TRBJ2-1,many,TRBD2,TRBV9,CASSVGKRGTPLDEQFF,TGTGCCAGCAGCGTCGGGAAGCGGGGGACCCCCTTGGATGAGCAGTTCTTC
TRBJ2-5,NA,NA,TRBV2,CASRRPTETQYF,TGTGCCAGCAGACGGCCAACGGAGACCCAGTACTTC
TRBJ2-1,many,NA,TRBV11-2,CASSLAGYNEQFF,TGTGCCAGCAGCTTGGCCGGCTACAATGAGCAGTTCTTC
TRBJ1-3,many,NA,TRBV2,CASGSSGNTIYF,TGTGCCAGCGGTAGCTCTGGAAACACCATATATTTT
TRBJ1-5,many,TRBD1,TRBV7-9,CASSGRGTGVHQPQHF,TGTGCCAGCAGCGGTAGAGGGACAGGGGTTCATCAGCCCCAGCATTTT
TRBJ1-5,many,NA,TRBV30,CAWSYGGGSNQPQHF,TGTGCCTGGAGTTACGGGGGAGGCAGCAATCAGCCCCAGCATTTT
TRBJ2-1,many,NA,TRBV12-3/TRBV12-4,CASSFIGRLGLSNNEQFF,TGTGCCAGCAGTTTTATAGGCCGGCTGGGCCTGAGTAACAATGAGCAGTTCTTC
TRBJ2-2,many,TRBD2,TRBV5-1,CASSFNGGANTGELFF,TGCGCCAGCAGCTTCAACGGGGGGGCGAACACCGGGGAGCTGTTTTTT
TRBJ2-3,few,TRBD2,TRBV15,CASSQVTSGVAGRSTDTQYF,TGTGCCAGCAGTCAAGTAACCTCGGGGGTAGCGGGGAGGAGCACAGATACGCAGTATTTT
TRBJ2-1,many,TRBD2,TRBV7-2,CASSLGAGGRNNEQFF,TGTGCCAGCAGCTTAGGTGCGGGGGGCCGTAACAATGAGCAGTTCTTC
TRBJ1-3,many,NA,TRBV19,CASSIGHSSGNTIYF,TGTGCCAGTAGTATCGGTCATAGCTCTGGAAACACCATATATTTT
TRBJ1-5,many,NA,TRBV5-1,CASSPRIPQGNQPQHF,TGCGCCAGCAGCCCAAGGATACCTCAGGGCAATCAGCCCCAGCATTTT
TRBJ2-1,many,TRBD2,TRBV3-1,CASSREAGGRWEQFF,TGTGCCAGCAGCCGAGAAGCGGGGGGGCGATGGGAGCAGTTCTTC
TRBJ1-5,many,NA,TRBV20-1,CSAWAGNQPQHF,TGCAGTGCCTGGGCAGGAAATCAGCCCCAGCATTTT
TRBJ2-2,many,TRBD2,TRBV6-5,CASSLFRGGDRELFF,TGTGCCAGCAGTCTCTTCCGGGGAGGGGACCGGGAGCTGTTTTTT
TRBJ2-2,few,NA,TRBV28,CASSRSGATGELFF,TGTGCCAGCAGTCGTAGTGGGGCCACCGGGGAGCTGTTTTTT
TRBJ2-1,NA,NA,TRBV20-1,CNASSYNEQSF,TGCAATGCCTCATCCTACAATGAGCAGTCCTTC
TRBJ1-2,NA,NA,TRBV5-1,CVSSTLDSNYGYTF,TGCGTCAGCAGCACCTTGGACAGTAACTACGGCTACACCTTC
TRBJ2-4,few,TRBD2,TRBV20-1,CSAVSGGGTRGRNIQYF,TGCAGTGCTGTGAGCGGGGGGGGGACCAGGGGGAGAAACATTCAGTACTTC
TRBJ2-3,many,NA,TRBV9,CASSKQPLATTDTQYF,TGTGCCAGCAGCAAACAGCCTCTAGCGACCACAGATACGCAGTATTTT
TRBJ1-3,once,NA,TRBV29-1,CSVEGVSGNTIYF,TGCAGCGTCGAAGGGGTCTCTGGAAACACCATATATTTT
TRBJ2-1,many,NA,TRBV7-3,CASSQAARGAEQFF,TGTGCCAGCAGCCAGGCCGCCAGGGGGGCTGAGCAGTTCTTC
TRBJ2-3,many,NA,TRBV5-5,CASSPPGTKTDTQYF,TGTGCCAGCAGTCCACCCGGGACGAAGACAGATACGCAGTATTTT
TRBJ1-4,many,NA,TRBV2,CASSQEGLHPLATNEKLFF,TGTGCCAGCAGTCAGGAGGGACTTCATCCTCTCGCAACTAATGAAAAACTGTTTTTT
TRBJ2-5,many,NA,TRBV18,CASSPQGQETQYF,TGTGCCAGCTCACCCCAGGGTCAGGAGACCCAGTACTTC
TRBJ2-1,many,NA,TRBV5-5,CASRSLGSYNEQFF,TGTGCCAGCAGATCGCTTGGGTCCTACAATGAGCAGTTCTTC
TRBJ2-5,NA,NA,TRBV19,CASRVGLQGNTF,TGTGCCAGCCGAGTGGGACTCCAAGGAAACACCTTC
TRBJ2-7,NA,TRBD1,TRBV7-9,CASSLLGTANNEQYF,TGTGCCAGCAGCTTGCTCGGGACAGCAAACAATGAGCAGTACTTC
TRBJ1-2,many,NA,TRBV20-1,CSARLQGGLHYGYTF,TGCAGTGCTAGACTCCAAGGGGGTCTACACTATGGCTACACCTTC
TRBJ1-5,many,NA,TRBV20-1,CSARDTSNQPQHF,TGCAGTGCTAGAGACACTAGCAATCAGCCCCAGCATTTT
TRBJ2-5,many,TRBD1,TRBV19,CASSTGALRTGEDLYF,TGTGCCAGTAGTACCGGGGCCCTGAGGACAGGGGAGGATCTGTACTTC